The 9 T cell receptor beta chains presented below share a single source sample, sequenced in a study of T-cell reconstitution after alpha-beta-depleted transplantation in children. A TCRbeta library incorporating unique molecular identifiers was prepared. MiXCR was run by TCRdb on the PCR reads, yielding one entry per CDR3 protein. The table has 200,000 or so distinct CDR3 sequences, 8.4% seen once; the top ten hold about a third. The starting material was PBMCs, mostly from graft donor cells, obtained 360 days after TCRalphabeta/CD19-depleted stem cell transplant. The receptors shown here come from a male patient under 10 years old who had a stem cell transplant for acute myeloid leukemia, so the T cells may come from the graft donor.

This clonotype was recorded many times. The chain employs TRBV11-1 and TRBJ2-2, with 15 bases that match TRBD2. CDR1 and CDR2 (germline): SGHAT, FQDESV (reference sequence). CDR3 length equals 16 residues. With V trimmed by 6 bases and J by 7 bases, 6 bases remained unmatched. CDR3 sequence: CASRVGLAGGSGELFF. CDR3 bases: TGTGCCAGCAGAGTGGGACTAGCGGGAGGAAGCGGGGAGCTGTTTTTT. Complete variable domain (other parts from reference TRBV11-1 and TRBJ2-2): EAEVAQSPRYKITEKSQAVAFWCDPISGHATLYWYRQILGQGPELLVQFQDESVVDDSQLPKDRFSAERLKGVDSTLKIQPAELGDSAMYLCASRVGLAGGSGELFFGEGSRLTVL.

The table lists this clonotype with a few counts. This chain uses TRBV5-1 with TRBJ2-3; D is possibly TRBD2 (5 bases). Per germline, CDR1 SGHRS and CDR2 YFSETQ. The CDR3 runs 14 residues. Trimming took 1 base from V and 6 from J, leaving 12 bases between them. CDR3 DNA sequence: TGCGCCAGCAGCTTGTCGGGGTTGGTGGATACGCAGTATTTT. Amino acids: CASSLSGLVDTQYF.

This clonotype was detected many times. The chain combines TRBV29-1 with TRBJ2-1; 7 nucleotides match TRBD2. Germline V gene lookup returns CDR1 SQVTM and CDR2 ANQGSEA. This CDR3 is 14 amino acids long. CDR3 sequence (DNA): TGCACCTTCATGGGAGGGACTAAGAAGATTGAGCAGTTCTTC. Its protein is CTFMGGTKKIEQFF.

This clonotype showed up just a few times. The genes are TRBV6-2 or TRBV6-3 and TRBJ2-1; 11 positions agree with TRBD2. Germline CDR1 MNHEY, CDR2 SVGEGT. The CDR3 sequence is 15 residues long. Germline trimming cut 0 bases from V and 7 bases from J; bases unmatched to any gene: 2. The CDR3: CASSYSSGRANEQFF. The CDR3 DNA is TGTGCCAGCAGTTACTCTAGCGGGAGGGCTAATGAGCAGTTCTTC.

This clonotype was picked up a small number of times. The chain has TRBV5-6 and TRBJ2-7, with D perhaps TRBD2 (5 bases). The V gene lost 1 base and the J gene lost 4 bases, with 9 bases spanning the gap. From germline, CDR1 is SGHDT and CDR2 YYEEEE. CDR3 size: 13 residues. CDR3 loop: CASSLPSMYEQYF. The CDR3, as DNA: TGTGCCAGCAGCTTGCCTAGCATGTACGAGCAGTACTTC.

The chain joins TRBV7-9 to TRBJ2-1, with D possibly being TRBD2 (5 bases). The CDR3 contains 13 residues. V gave up 6 bases and J gave up 6 bases, with 12 bases separating them. The germline CDR1 and CDR2 sequences are SEHNR and FQNEAQ (reference sequence). CDR3 residues: CASSSLAINEQFF. The CDR3 bases are TGTGCCAGCAGTTCCCTAGCCATCAATGAGCAGTTCTTC.

Only a few counts were recorded for this clonotype. This rearrangement joins TRBV15 to TRBJ1-1; TRBD1 matches 7 bases. Germline V lookup: CDR1 LNHNV, CDR2 YYDKDF (reference sequence). The CDR3 consists of 13 residues. The V and J ends lost 3 bases and 4 bases, in that order; junction bases with no gene match: 2. The CDR3: CATSRWTGTEAFF. The DNA for the CDR3 is TGTGCCACCAGCAGGTGGACAGGCACTGAAGCTTTCTTT.

This clonotype was detected ten times or more. The V gene is TRBV15, the J gene TRBJ2-7; D remains ambiguous. Germline CDR1 reads LNHNV; CDR2 reads YYDKDF (reference sequence). Trimming took off 1 base at V and 6 bases at J, with 10 bases between the two ends. The CDR3 is 13 amino acids. Written as DNA, the CDR3 is TGTGCCACCAGCAGAGTAGTAGGAGCCGAGCAGTACGTC. It codes for CATSRVVGAEQYV.

This clonotype was seen repeatedly, ten times or more. The CDR3 bases are TGCGCCAGCAGCTCGGGGGACAGTAACACTGAAGCTTTCTTT. It encodes CASSSGDSNTEAFF. J is TRBJ1-1 and V is TRBV5-1; 7 nucleotides align to TRBD1. The V gene end was trimmed by 3 bases and the J gene end by 2 bases; junction bases not matched to a gene: 4. The germline V gene encodes CDR1 SGHRS and CDR2 YFSETQ. This CDR3 comprises 14 residues.